These 28 T cell receptor beta chains share one sample of origin, sequenced in a study of cytomegalovirus exposure and HLA in healthy donors. PCR amplification relied on 60 Vbeta primers (plus 13 Jbeta primers). The method was immunoSEQ multiplex PCR; TCRdb's version includes in-frame clones alone and lacks a portion of them. Here the sample spans about 100,000 clones, 65% to 85% being singletons. The sample consisted of PBMCs. The receptors were gathered from a woman in her seventies in good health and CMV-seropositive.

The chain carries TRBV19 and TRBJ2-6; 7 bases line up with TRBD2. Germline V gene sequence: CDR1 LNHDA, CDR2 SQIVND (reference sequence). This CDR3 comprises 15 residues. With V trimmed by 7 bases and J by 4 bases, 7 bases remained unmatched. CDR3 nucleotide sequence: TGTGCCAGTACCCTAAGCGGGATCGGGGCCAACGTCCTGACTTTC. As protein: CASTLSGIGANVLTF.

The V and J genes are TRBV7-9 and TRBJ2-1, with D hard to call. With 5 bases removed from V and 5 bases from J, the gap between germline ends came to 13 bases. The CDR3 consists of 14 residues. Germline loops: CDR1 SEHNR, CDR2 FQNEAQ (reference sequence). Here the CDR3 reads CASSRSSNDNEQFF. The CDR3 nucleotides are TGTGCCAGCAGCCGATCTAGTAACGACAATGAGCAGTTCTTC.

This clone was counted once. The chain employs TRBV10-3 and TRBJ2-5; 8 nucleotides agree with TRBD1. V was pared by 4 bases and J by 5 bases, with 6 bases of the junction left unmatched. The CDR3 totals 14 residues. The V gene's germline CDR1 is ENHRY and CDR2 SYGVKD. CDR3 region: CAISGTGKGETQYF. DNA for the CDR3: TGTGCCATCAGTGGGACAGGGAAGGGGGAGACCCAGTACTTC.

About this clone itself: Relative to the germline gene, one junction end is altered; a read error may explain this. CDR3 sequence (DNA): TGTGCTAGCAGCTTGACAGAGAACACTGAAGCTTTCTTT. This gives the protein CASSLTENTEAFF. The chain joins TRBV7-7 to TRBJ1-1, with D possibly matching TRBD1 (5 bases). The CDR3 contains 13 residues. CDR1 SSHAT and CDR2 FNYEAQ come from the germline V gene (reference sequence).

The genes are TRBV4-2 and TRBJ2-7, with D perhaps TRBD2 (7 bases). Trimming took off 3 bases at V and 1 base at J, with 13 bases between the two ends. The CDR3 contains 15 residues. In germline, CDR1 is LGHNA, CDR2 YNFKEQ. For the CDR3, the DNA is TGTGCCAGCAGCCACTTAGGGGGGGGGTCCTACGAGCAGTACTTC. The encoded protein is CASSHLGGGSYEQYF.

V gene TRBV15 combines with J gene TRBJ1-1; possibly TRBD1 for D (6 bases). Germline values: CDR1 LNHNV, CDR2 YYDKDF (reference sequence). The CDR3 totals 18 residues. Trimming shortened V by 1 base and J by 3 bases, and 21 bases separated the two germline ends. CDR3 in amino acids: CATSRGLVTGREDTEAFF. CDR3 in DNA: TGTGCCACCAGCAGAGGACTGGTTACAGGGCGGGAGGACACTGAAGCTTTCTTT.

The chain has TRBV4-3 and TRBJ1-6; 7 bases are shared with TRBD1. The junction had 6 bases not matched to a gene; V was cut back by 1 base and J by 6 bases. Germline V lookup: CDR1 LGHNA, CDR2 YSLEER. The CDR3 has 16 amino acids. As DNA, the CDR3 is TGCGCCAGCAGCCAAGGACAGGGTCGGACTAATTCACCCCTCCACTTT. Its translation is CASSQGQGRTNSPLHF.

The J gene is TRBJ2-7, the V gene TRBV7-6; weak D call: TRBD2 (6 bases). The germline V and J ends were trimmed by 0 bases and 3 bases, with 9 bases remaining between them. The CDR3 totals 14 residues. Germline V lookup: CDR1 SGHVS, CDR2 FNYEAQ. The CDR3 reads CASSLAEGSYEQYF. The CDR3, as DNA: TGTGCCAGCAGCTTAGCGGAGGGGAGCTACGAGCAGTACTTC.

The rearrangement joins TRBV7-8 to TRBJ1-3, with 8 bases that match TRBD1. Trimming took 5 bases from V and 2 from J; bases not matched to a gene: 5. Germline values: CDR1 SGHVS, CDR2 FQNEAQ. This CDR3 spans 15 amino acids. The CDR3 DNA reads as TGTGCCAGCAGCAACGGACAGGGAACTGGAAACACCATATATTTT. Its translation: CASSNGQGTGNTIYF.

The rearrangement joins TRBV7-3 to TRBJ2-3; TRBD2 matches 8 bases. Looked up from germline, CDR1 is SGHTA and CDR2 is FQGTGA. The CDR3 is 16 residues long. Trimming at V came to 1 base and at J to 4 bases, leaving 7 bases not matched to a gene. The CDR3 DNA reads TGTGCCAGCAGCTTAAGGAGCGGGAGTGGTGCAGATACGCAGTATTTT. Translated, it gives CASSLRSGSGADTQYF.

The chain is built from TRBV4-2 and TRBJ1-4, with unresolved D. This CDR3 comprises 17 residues. Germline loops: CDR1 LGHNA, CDR2 YNFKEQ. V was pared by 1 base and J by 1 base, with 13 bases between. The DNA for the CDR3 is TGTGCCAGCAGCCAAGTCCTGGGGAGACAAACTAATGAAAAACTGTTTTTT. The encoded protein is CASSQVLGRQTNEKLFF.

The chain uses TRBV4-2 and TRBJ2-3; possibly TRBD2 for D (7 bases). Trimming removed 1 base at V and 5 bases at J, with 19 bases between. This CDR3 comprises 17 residues. Germline CDR1 LGHNA, CDR2 YNFKEQ. CDR3 nucleotide sequence: TGTGCCAGCAGCCAAGCCGCGGGGGCGCCTATGGGAGATACGCAGTATTTT. It codes for CASSQAAGAPMGDTQYF.

V is TRBV9 and J is TRBJ2-3; possible D gene TRBD2, 6 bases. The CDR3 is 14 amino acids. V lost 3 bases, J lost 6 bases, and 14 bases lay in between. Germline-derived CDR1 and CDR2 are SGDLS and YYNGEE. The CDR3 protein is CASSARTMQDTQYF. In nucleotides, the CDR3 is TGTGCCAGCAGCGCGAGGACTATGCAGGATACGCAGTATTTT.

V is TRBV5-6 and J is TRBJ2-1; TRBD2 agrees at 12 bases. V lost 4 bases to trimming and J lost 2 bases; unmatched junction nucleotides: 4. This CDR3 contains 16 residues. Looked up from germline, CDR1 is SGHDT and CDR2 is YYEEEE. The CDR3 sequence is CASSIGLAGTYNEQFF. The DNA for the CDR3 is TGTGCCAGCAGCATCGGACTAGCGGGAACCTACAATGAGCAGTTCTTC.

The V and J genes are TRBV25-1 and TRBJ2-1; TRBD1 matches at 9 bases. Looked up from germline, CDR1 is MGHDK and CDR2 is SYGVNS. Trimming took 6 bases from V and 5 from J; bases not matched to a gene: 5. The CDR3 consists of 14 residues. In DNA, the CDR3 is TGTGCCAGCAGAGGGACAGGGACGAACAATGAGCAGTTCTTC. Protein product: CASRGTGTNNEQFF.

This clone has only one observation. The genes are TRBV28 and TRBJ1-5; 8 bases are a match to TRBD1. The germline V gene has CDR1 MDHEN and CDR2 SYDVKM. This CDR3 has 17 residues. Unmatched junction bases numbered 18, after V lost 8 bases and J lost 6 bases. Here the CDR3 reads CASGPGQVLRGGQPQHF. CDR3 nucleotides: TGTGCCAGCGGGCCGGGACAGGTCCTCAGAGGTGGTCAGCCCCAGCATTTT.

CDR3 nucleotide sequence: TGCGCCAGCAGCTTGGGACAGAGATACGAGCAGTACTTC. It encodes CASSLGQRYEQYF. This rearrangement joins TRBV5-1 to TRBJ2-7; D might be TRBD1 (5 bases). Germline V gene data show CDR1 as SGHRS and CDR2 as YFSETQ. Trimming removed 0 bases from V and 4 bases from J, with 8 bases in between. CDR3 size: 13 residues.

Turning to this clone: A junction boundary mismatches the germline segment, possibly from a read error. The chain links TRBV7-7 to TRBJ2-2, with 9 bases matching TRBD2. Germline lookup yields CDR1 SSHAT and CDR2 FNYEAQ (reference sequence). This CDR3 comprises 15 residues. CDR3 sequence reads: CASSPGLARTGELFF. Written as DNA, the CDR3 is TGTGCTAGCAGCCCGGGACTAGCCCGCACCGGGGAGCTGTTTTTT.

The J gene is TRBJ2-1, the V gene TRBV7-9, with 9 positions matching TRBD1. Germline-derived CDR1 and CDR2 are SEHNR and FQNEAQ (reference sequence). The J segment lost 15 bases and the V segment lost 5 bases, leaving 5 bases of the junction unmatched. The CDR3 length is 11 residues. Here the CDR3 reads CASSVGQGLFF. The CDR3 DNA is TGTGCCAGCAGCGTAGGACAGGGGTTGTTCTTC.

This sequence joins TRBV6-5 and TRBJ2-7; 10 bases are a match to TRBD1. The J segment lost 5 bases and the V segment lost 5 bases, leaving 9 bases of the junction unmatched. The germline CDR1 and CDR2 sequences are MNHEY and SVGAGI. CDR3 size: 15 residues. The CDR3 DNA reads as TGTGCCAGCAGTGCCCGGGACAGGGGTTTGCACGAGCAGTACTTC. Its translation is CASSARDRGLHEQYF.

V is TRBV6-5 and J is TRBJ1-1; D is unresolved. V was pared by 4 bases and J by 0 bases, with 6 bases between. The CDR3 consists of 13 residues. CDR1 is MNHEY, CDR2 SVGAGI, per germline. The CDR3 here is CASSWAMNTEAFF. The DNA of the CDR3 is TGTGCCAGCAGTTGGGCCATGAACACTGAAGCTTTCTTT.

The chain recombines TRBV19 with TRBJ2-3; tentative D call: TRBD1 (6 bases). CDR3 size: 14 residues. Trimming left V 1 base short and J 5 bases short, with 10 bases between. The germline gives CDR1 LNHDA, CDR2 SQIVND (reference sequence). The CDR3 region is CASSIAAGEDTQYF. The CDR3 DNA reads TGTGCCAGTAGTATAGCCGCAGGGGAAGATACGCAGTATTTT. Combining the CDR3 with reference TRBV19 and TRBJ2-3 gives the whole variable domain DGGITQSPKYLFRKEGQNVTLSCEQNLNHDAMYWYRQDPGQGLRLIYYSQIVNDFQKGDIAEGYSVSREKKESFPLTVTSAQKNPTAFYLCASSIAAGEDTQYFGPGTRLTVL.

The CDR3 DNA follows: TGCGCCAGCAGCCTAACCGGGACTAGTGGGGAGACCCAGTACTTC. Translation: CASSLTGTSGETQYF. This chain joins TRBV5-1 and TRBJ2-5; 8 nucleotides line up with TRBD2. From germline, CDR1 is SGHRS and CDR2 YFSETQ. With 4 bases clipped from V and 5 bases from J, the junction kept 10 bases outside the gene matches. There are 15 residues in the CDR3.

The chain carries TRBV27 and TRBJ1-1, with D perhaps TRBD1 (5 bases). V was trimmed by 4 bases and J by 7 bases, leaving 19 bases between them. The CDR3 is made up of 15 amino acids. Germline V CDR1 and CDR2: MNHEY, SMNVEV (reference sequence). The CDR3 DNA reads as TGTGCCAGCAGTTCCCCAAGGACAAGGGGTTATGAAGCTTTCTTT. Its protein product is CASSSPRTRGYEAFF.

J is TRBJ2-3 and V is TRBV7-3; TRBD1 might be the D (5 bases). Germline V gives CDR1 SGHTA, CDR2 FQGTGA. With 3 bases removed from V and 9 bases from J, the gap between germline ends came to 16 bases. This CDR3 has 14 residues. CDR3 sequence reads: CASSLVADTGTQYF. The CDR3 coding sequence is TGTGCCAGCAGCTTGGTGGCGGACACAGGAACGCAGTATTTT.

The rearrangement joins TRBV14 to TRBJ1-5; 8 bases match TRBD1. CDR1 SGHDN and CDR2 FVKESK come from the germline V gene. The CDR3 covers 14 residues. V lost 4 bases to trimming and J lost 4 bases; unmatched junction nucleotides: 3. The CDR3: CASSPRGLNQPQHF. CDR3 nucleotides: TGTGCCAGCAGCCCCAGGGGGCTTAATCAGCCCCAGCATTTT. Based on the CDR3 plus reference TRBV14 and TRBJ1-5, the full variable domain is EAGVTQFPSHSVIEKGQTVTLRCDPISGHDNLYWYRRVMGKEIKFLLHFVKESKQDESGMPNNRFLAERTGGTYSTLKVQPAELEDSGVYFCASSPRGLNQPQHFGDGTRLSIL.

The chain joins TRBV28 to TRBJ1-2, with 11 bases matching TRBD1. The CDR3 spans 15 residues. The germline V gene has CDR1 MDHEN and CDR2 SYDVKM. The J segment lost 4 bases and the V segment lost 5 bases, leaving 6 bases of the junction unmatched. The CDR3: CASSPDRGRPYGYTF. In DNA form, the CDR3 reads TGTGCCAGCAGTCCGGACAGGGGGCGCCCCTATGGCTACACCTTC.

This sequence joins TRBV2 and TRBJ1-5; tentative D call: TRBD1 (6 bases). The CDR3 is made up of 16 amino acids. Germline CDR1 SNHLY, CDR2 FYNNEI. Trimming cost V 7 bases and J 5 bases, with 21 bases left between them. The CDR3 loop reads CASTPRGDTRYQPQHF. The DNA of the CDR3 is TGTGCCAGCACCCCCCGGGGGGACACTCGTTATCAGCCCCAGCATTTT.